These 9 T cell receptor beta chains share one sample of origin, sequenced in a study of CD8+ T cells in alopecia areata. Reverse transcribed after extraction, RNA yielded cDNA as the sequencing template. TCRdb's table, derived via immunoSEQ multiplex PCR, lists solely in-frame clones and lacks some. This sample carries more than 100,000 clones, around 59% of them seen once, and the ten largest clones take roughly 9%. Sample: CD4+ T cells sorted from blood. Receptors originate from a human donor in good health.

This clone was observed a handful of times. Here the CDR3 reads CASSGQGAGELFF. For the CDR3, the DNA is TGTGCCAGCAGTGGGCAGGGGGCCGGGGAGCTGTTTTTT. The chain employs TRBV2 and TRBJ2-2, with 7 bases identical to TRBD1. The CDR3 spans 13 residues. V shed 4 bases, J shed 6 bases, and the junction held 2 bases outside the gene matches. Looked up from germline, CDR1 is SNHLY and CDR2 is FYNNEI.

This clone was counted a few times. The CDR3 reads CASSVPGRRSNQPQHF. As DNA, the CDR3 is TGTGCCAGCAGTGTACCTGGCAGGAGGAGCAATCAGCCCCAGCATTTT. The chain links TRBV2 to TRBJ1-5; D not certain. Germline V gives CDR1 SNHLY, CDR2 FYNNEI. The CDR3 is 16 residues long. Trimming took 4 bases from V and 1 from J, leaving 14 bases between them.

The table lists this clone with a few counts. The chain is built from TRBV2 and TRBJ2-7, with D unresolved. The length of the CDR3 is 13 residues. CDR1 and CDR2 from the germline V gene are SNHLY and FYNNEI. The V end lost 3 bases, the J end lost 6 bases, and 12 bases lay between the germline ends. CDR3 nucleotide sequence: TGTGCCAGCAGTGAGAACGGGCTGGGCGAGCAGTACTTC. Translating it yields CASSENGLGEQYF.

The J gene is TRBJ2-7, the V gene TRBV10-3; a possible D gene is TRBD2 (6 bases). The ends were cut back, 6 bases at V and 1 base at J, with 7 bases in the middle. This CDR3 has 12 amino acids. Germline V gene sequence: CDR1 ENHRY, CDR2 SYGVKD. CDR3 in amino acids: CAIRRGSYEQYF. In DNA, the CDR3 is TGTGCCATCAGGCGGGGTTCCTACGAGCAGTACTTC.

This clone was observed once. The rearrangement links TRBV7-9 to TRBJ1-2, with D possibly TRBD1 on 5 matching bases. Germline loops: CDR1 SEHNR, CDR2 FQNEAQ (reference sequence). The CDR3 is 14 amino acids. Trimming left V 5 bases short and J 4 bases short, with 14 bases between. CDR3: CASSRMGGTYGYTF. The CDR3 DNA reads TGTGCCAGCAGCCGCATGGGGGGGACCTATGGCTACACCTTC.

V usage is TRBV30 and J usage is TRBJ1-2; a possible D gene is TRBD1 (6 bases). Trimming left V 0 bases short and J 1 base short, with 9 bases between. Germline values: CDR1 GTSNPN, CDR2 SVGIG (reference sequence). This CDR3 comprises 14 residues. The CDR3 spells CAWSVDRINYGYTF. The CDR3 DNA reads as TGTGCCTGGAGTGTAGACAGGATTAACTATGGCTACACCTTC.

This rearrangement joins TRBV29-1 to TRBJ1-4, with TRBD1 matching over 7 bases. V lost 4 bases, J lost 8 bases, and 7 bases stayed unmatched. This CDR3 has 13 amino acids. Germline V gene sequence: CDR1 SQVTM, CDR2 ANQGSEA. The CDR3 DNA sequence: TGCAGCGTTGCTACAGGGGCTGGCGAAAAACTGTTTTTT. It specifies CSVATGAGEKLFF.

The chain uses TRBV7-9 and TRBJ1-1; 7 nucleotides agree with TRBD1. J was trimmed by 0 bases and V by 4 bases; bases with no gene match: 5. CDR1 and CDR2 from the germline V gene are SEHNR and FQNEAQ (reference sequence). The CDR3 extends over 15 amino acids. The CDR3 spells CASSSIQGLNTEAFF. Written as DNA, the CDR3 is TGTGCCAGCAGCTCTATACAGGGGCTGAACACTGAAGCTTTCTTT.

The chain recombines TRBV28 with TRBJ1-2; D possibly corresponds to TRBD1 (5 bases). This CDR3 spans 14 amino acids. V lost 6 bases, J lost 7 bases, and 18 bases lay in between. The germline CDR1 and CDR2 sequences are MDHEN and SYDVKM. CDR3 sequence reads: CASRTALLRGGYTF. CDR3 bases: TGTGCCAGCAGGACAGCCCTTCTAAGGGGTGGCTACACCTTC.